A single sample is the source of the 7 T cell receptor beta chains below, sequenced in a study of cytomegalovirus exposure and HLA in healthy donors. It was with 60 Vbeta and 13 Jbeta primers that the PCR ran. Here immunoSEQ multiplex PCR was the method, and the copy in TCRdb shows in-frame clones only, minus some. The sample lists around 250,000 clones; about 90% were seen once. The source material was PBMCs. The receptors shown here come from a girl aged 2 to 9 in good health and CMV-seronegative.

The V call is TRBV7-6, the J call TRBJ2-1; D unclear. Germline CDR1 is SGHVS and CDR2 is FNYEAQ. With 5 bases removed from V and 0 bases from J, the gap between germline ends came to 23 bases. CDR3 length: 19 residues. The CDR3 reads CASSTYVARIFGSYNEQFF. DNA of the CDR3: TGTGCCAGCAGCACGTACGTAGCCCGTATATTTGGCTCCTACAATGAGCAGTTCTTC.

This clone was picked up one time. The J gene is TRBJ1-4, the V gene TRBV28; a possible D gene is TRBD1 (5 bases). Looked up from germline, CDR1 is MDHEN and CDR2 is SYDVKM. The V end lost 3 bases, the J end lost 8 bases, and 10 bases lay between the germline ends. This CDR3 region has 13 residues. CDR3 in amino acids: CASSLVAGEKLFF. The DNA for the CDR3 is TGTGCCAGCAGTTTGGTGGCAGGGGAAAAACTGTTTTTT.

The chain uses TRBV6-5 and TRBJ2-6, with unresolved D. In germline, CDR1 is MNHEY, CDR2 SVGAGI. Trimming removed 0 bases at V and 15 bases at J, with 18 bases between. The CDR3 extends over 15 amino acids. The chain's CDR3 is CASSYSFASFDGLTF. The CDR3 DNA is TGTGCCAGCAGTTACTCTTTTGCGAGCTTTGATGGCCTGACTTTC.

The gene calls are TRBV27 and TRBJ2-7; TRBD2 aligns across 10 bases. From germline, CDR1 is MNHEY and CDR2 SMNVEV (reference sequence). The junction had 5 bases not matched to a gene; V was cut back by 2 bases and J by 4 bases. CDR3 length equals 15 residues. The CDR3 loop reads CASSLGTSEGYEQYF. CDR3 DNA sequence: TGTGCCAGCAGTTTAGGGACTAGCGAGGGATACGAGCAGTACTTC.

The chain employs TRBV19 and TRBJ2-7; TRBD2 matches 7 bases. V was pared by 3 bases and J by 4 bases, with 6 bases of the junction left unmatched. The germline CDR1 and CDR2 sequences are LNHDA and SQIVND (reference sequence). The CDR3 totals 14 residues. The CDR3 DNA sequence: TGTGCCAGTAGTATCAGAGCGGGATATTACGAGCAGTACTTC. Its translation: CASSIRAGYYEQYF.

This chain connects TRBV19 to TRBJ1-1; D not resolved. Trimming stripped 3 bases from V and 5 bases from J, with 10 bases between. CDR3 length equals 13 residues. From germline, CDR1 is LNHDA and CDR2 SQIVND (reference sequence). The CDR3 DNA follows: TGTGCCAGTAGTATTTTTGGCGGGACTGAAGCTTTCTTT. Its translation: CASSIFGGTEAFF.

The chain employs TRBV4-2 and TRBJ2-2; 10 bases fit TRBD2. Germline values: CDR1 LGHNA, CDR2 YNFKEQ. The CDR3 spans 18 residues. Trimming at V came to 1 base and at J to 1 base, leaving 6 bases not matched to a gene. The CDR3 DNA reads TGTGCCAGCAGCCAAGTTGTTAGCGGGGGGTTGAACACCGGGGAGCTGTTTTTT. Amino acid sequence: CASSQVVSGGLNTGELFF.